The 5 T cell receptor beta chains listed next were all sequenced from one sample in a study of shared clonotypes between healthy human individuals. Clones were sequenced by immunoSEQ multiplex PCR, and TCRdb holds only the in-frame ones, with some missing. The sample has about 470,000 clones, roughly 77% seen once. The specimen was PBMCs. The receptors here all came from a woman aged 40 to 50 in good health. Some clones in this sample may be carry-over from other donors' samples.

This clone was seen a few times. The chain couples TRBV7-9 to TRBJ1-1, with unresolved D. Per germline, CDR1 SEHNR and CDR2 FQNEAQ (reference sequence). V shed 2 bases and J shed 4 bases, with 14 bases lying between them. The CDR3 is made up of 15 amino acids. As DNA, the CDR3 is TGTGCCAGCAGCTTATTGGCCTCGGGTGGCACTGAAGCTTTCTTT. Amino acids: CASSLLASGGTEAFF.

V and J are TRBV19 and TRBJ2-1, with 12 bases lining up with TRBD2. Germline-derived CDR1 and CDR2 are LNHDA and SQIVND (reference sequence). J was trimmed by 2 bases and V by 3 bases; bases with no gene match: 2. The CDR3 extends over 16 amino acids. CDR3 coding DNA: TGTGCCAGTAGTATTCGACTAGCGGGAGCCTACAATGAGCAGTTCTTC. Translation gives CASSIRLAGAYNEQFF.

This clone was recorded at least ten times. This rearrangement joins TRBV18 to TRBJ2-7; D is possibly TRBD1 (6 bases). The CDR3 spans 14 residues. Trimming cost V 3 bases and J 4 bases, with 13 bases left between them. Germline CDR1 KGHSH, CDR2 LQKENI. This CDR3 is CASSPGWDTYEQYF. The CDR3 region has the DNA TGTGCCAGCTCACCTGGCTGGGACACATACGAGCAGTACTTC.

The CDR3 region is CASSVKGADGTEAFF. In DNA form, the CDR3 reads TGTGCCAGCAGCGTCAAGGGGGCGGACGGCACTGAAGCTTTCTTT. V usage is TRBV9 and J usage is TRBJ1-1, with 7 bases identical to TRBD1. The germline CDR1 and CDR2 sequences are SGDLS and YYNGEE. The CDR3 length is 15 residues. The trim removed 2 bases at V and 4 bases at J, leaving 8 bases unmatched.

Only one count was recorded for this clone. Different DNA sequences within this sample yield the same CDR3. The chain carries TRBV27 and TRBJ2-7, with unresolved D. Trimming took off 3 bases at V and 1 base at J, with 7 bases between the two ends. This CDR3 is built from 13 residues. The germline V gene has CDR1 MNHEY and CDR2 SMNVEV (reference sequence). In DNA form, the CDR3 reads TGTGCCAGCAGTTTGGCGCGGTCCTACGAGCAGTACTTC. The encoded protein is CASSLARSYEQYF.